Below are 22 T cell receptor beta chains sequenced from a single sample in a study of tumor and adjacent non-tumor tissue in lung cancer. This sample's RNA came from whole unsorted tissue. The library came from three nested PCR rounds adapted from ARM-PCR protocols. TCRdb used MiXCR to reprocess the multiplex PCR reads, holding one entry per CDR3 protein. Of more than 90,000 distinct CDR3 sequences listed, approximately 70% are singletons. Input material: lung tumor tissue. The receptors stem from a man aged 60 to 69 with non-small cell lung cancer.

There are a few counts of this clonotype. One end of the junction varies from germline; a read error may be responsible. The chain couples TRBV6-6 to TRBJ2-3, with D possibly called TRBD1 or TRBD2 (6 bases each). This CDR3 contains 17 residues. In germline, CDR1 is MNHNY, CDR2 SVGAGI (reference sequence). Written as DNA, the CDR3 is TGTGCCAGCACTTACAGGGAGGACAGTTTCTACACAGATACGCAATATTTT. It is translated as CASTYREDSFYTDTQYF.

This clonotype is judged medium-sized (0.01 to 0.1%). This chain connects TRBV11-3 to TRBJ2-5, with a possible D match to TRBD2 (6 bases). V lost 1 base to trimming and J lost 2 bases, with 11 bases between them. Germline CDR1 and CDR2: SGHNT and YENEEA. The CDR3 covers 15 residues. CDR3 coding DNA: TGTGCCAGCAGCTTAGTAGGAGGAGGGCAAGAGACCCAGTACTTC. Translation: CASSLVGGGQETQYF.

V usage is TRBV6-6 and J usage is TRBJ2-1, with TRBD2 matching 7 bases. After removal of 5 bases from V and 8 bases from J, the junction contained 12 bases not matched to a gene. Germline values: CDR1 MNHNY, CDR2 SVGAGI (reference sequence). The CDR3 has 15 residues. CDR3 coding DNA: TGTGCCAGCAGTGGTACTAGCGAGGGTCGGTATGAGCAGTTCTTC. This encodes CASSGTSEGRYEQFF.

This clonotype was detected ten times or more. V and J are TRBV6-2 or TRBV6-3 and TRBJ2-3; D gene ambiguous. Germline lookup yields CDR1 MNHEY and CDR2 SVGEGT. V was pared by 2 bases and J by 6 bases, with 9 bases between. This CDR3 region has 13 residues. The CDR3: CASSYARRDTQYF. The CDR3 coding sequence is TGTGCCAGCAGTTACGCTAGACGGGATACGCAGTATTTT.

Note on this clonotype: This may stem from a read error, because a much larger clone lies one nucleotide away. The J gene is TRBJ2-1, the V gene TRBV7-9; the match to TRBD2 covers 8 bases. This CDR3 region has 16 residues. V was clipped by 5 bases and J by 2 bases; unmatched bases: 8. Germline CDR1 is SEHNR and CDR2 is FQNEAQ (reference sequence). CDR3 coding DNA: TGTGCCAGCAGCCTCGGAGTTAGCGGGGCCTACAATGAGCAGTTCTTC. Translating it yields CASSLGVSGAYNEQFF. The full variable domain, its missing parts supplied by reference TRBV7-9 and TRBJ2-1, is DTGVSQNPRHKITKRGQNVTFRCDPISEHNRLYWYRQTLGQGPEFLTYFQNEAQLEKSRLLSDRFSAERPKGSFSTLEIQRTEQGDSAMYLCASSLGVSGAYNEQFFGPGTRLTVL.

A word on this clonotype: At one of its ends the junction is not consistent with the germline gene, which may arise from a read error. The rearrangement uses TRBV11-1 and TRBJ2-1, with D unresolved. There are 12 residues in the CDR3. Germline V gene lookup returns CDR1 SGHAT and CDR2 FQDESV (reference sequence). The CDR3 region has the DNA TGTGCCAACAGCTTAAAGGGCGATGAGCAGTTCTTC. Translation gives CANSLKGDEQFF.

Concerning this clonotype itself: One end of the junction varies from germline; a read error may be responsible. The chain couples TRBV11-1 to TRBJ2-5; D gene unclear. The germline V gene encodes CDR1 SGHAT and CDR2 FQDESV (reference sequence). The CDR3 extends over 15 amino acids. The CDR3 loop reads CASSSGSLIQETQYF. Here the CDR3 DNA reads TGTGCCAGCAGCTCTGGCTCGCTGATCCAAGAGACCCAGTATTTC.

In its sample, this clonotype was seen many times. One end of the junction varies from germline; a read error may be responsible. The chain links TRBV7-9 to TRBJ1-2; D gene unclear. The CDR3 totals 8 residues. Germline V CDR1 and CDR2: SEHNR, FQNEAQ (reference sequence). The CDR3 spells CASGPGLF. Here the CDR3 DNA reads TGTGCCAGCGGACCGGGCCTCTTC.

In regard to this clonotype: The junction departs from germline at one end; a sequencing error may be responsible. The chain links TRBV6-2 or TRBV6-3 to TRBJ2-2; D remains ambiguous. Germline CDR1 and CDR2: MNHEY and SVGEGT. CDR3 size: 13 residues. The CDR3 is CANSSFRTGELFF. The CDR3 DNA reads TGTGCCAACAGTTCCTTTAGAACCGGGGAGCTGTTTTTT.

Concerning this clonotype: One junction end does not reproduce the germline sequence, and a read error may be involved. V gene TRBV6-6 combines with J gene TRBJ1-2, with D perhaps TRBD1 (5 bases). CDR1 MNHNY and CDR2 SVGAGI come from the germline V gene (reference sequence). This CDR3 is built from 12 residues. The CDR3 nucleotides read TGTGCCAGCAGCGGACAAAACCATGGTTACACCTTC. Translated: CASSGQNHGYTF.

This clonotype was counted many times. The chain links TRBV5-6 to TRBJ2-5; 8 bases fit TRBD1. With 0 bases clipped from V and 2 bases from J, the junction kept 3 bases outside the gene matches. This CDR3 region has 15 residues. Germline CDR1 reads SGHDT; CDR2 reads YYEEEE. Written as DNA, the CDR3 is TGTGCCAGCAGCTTGGGGACAGGGATACAAGAGACCCAGTACTTC. Its translation is CASSLGTGIQETQYF.

Note on this clonotype: A read error may account for a junction end that differs from germline. This chain links TRBV4-2 with TRBJ2-7; 7 bases are a match to TRBD2. Germline assignment: CDR1 LGHNA and CDR2 YNFKEQ. This CDR3 spans 17 amino acids. This CDR3 is CASSPGTIGTFSYEHYF. The CDR3 DNA reads as TGTGCCAGCAGCCCCGGGACTATTGGGACCTTCTCCTACGAGCATTACTTC.

Notes on this clonotype: A much larger clone lies one base from this, so it may be a read error. The chain employs TRBV5-1 and TRBJ2-1, with 13 bases fitting TRBD2. CDR3 length: 17 residues. Trimming cost V 2 bases and J 4 bases; bases outside gene matches: 6. CDR1 and CDR2 from the germline V gene are SGHRS and YFSETQ. The CDR3 is CASSFGTSGMLYNEQFF. CDR3 sequence (DNA): TGCGCCAGCAGCTTCGGGACTAGCGGGATGTTATACAATGAGCAGTTCTTC.

In regard to this clonotype: At one end, the junction sequence differs from germline, possibly due to a read error. V usage is TRBV4-2 and J usage is TRBJ2-3; D not certain. Germline V gene sequence: CDR1 LGHNA, CDR2 YNFKEQ. The CDR3 is made up of 14 amino acids. Here the CDR3 DNA reads TGTGCCAACAGCCAAGACCCAAGCACAGATACACAGTATTTT. Its translation: CANSQDPSTDTQYF.

Note on this clonotype: The conserved closing phenylalanine or tryptophan is absent in this CDR3, likely reflecting a read error. The limits of the CDR3 on the DNA are not certain, so only TCRdb's listed CDR3 is given. CDR3 protein: CSETSGSYNERFL. The genes are TRBV29-1 and TRBJ2-1; the table's D call, TRBD2, has no DNA check behind it. The CDR3 spans 13 amino acids, including both terminal residues. From germline, CDR1 is SQVTM and CDR2 ANQGSEA.

This clonotype was counted only a few times. Being one base from a much bigger clone, this may be a read error. V usage is TRBV5-6 and J usage is TRBJ2-5, with 7 bases fitting TRBD1. The CDR3 length is 13 residues. Germline CDR1 and CDR2: SGHDT and YYEEEE. The CDR3 protein is CVSSFRDRETQYF. CDR3 nucleotides: TGTGTCAGCAGCTTCCGGGACAGAGAGACCCAGTACTTC.

The gene calls are TRBV11-2 and TRBJ2-6; no firm D call. With 3 bases removed from V and 4 bases from J, the gap between germline ends came to 10 bases. There are 15 residues in the CDR3. Germline CDR1 and CDR2: SGHAT and FQNNGV. Here the CDR3 reads CASSLIPGGANVLTF. The CDR3, as DNA: TGTGCCAGCAGCTTGATACCTGGGGGGGCCAACGTCCTGACTTTC.

The chain is built from TRBV29-1 and TRBJ2-1; D remains ambiguous. Germline values: CDR1 SQVTM, CDR2 ANQGSEA. The CDR3 length is 16 residues. V shed 2 bases and J shed 1 base, with 15 bases lying between them. The CDR3 DNA sequence: TGCAGCGTTGAATACTTAGCAGGAGAATCCTACAATGAGCAGTTCTTC. Amino acids: CSVEYLAGESYNEQFF.

This clonotype was seen a few times. This may arise from a read error, as a much more abundant clone is one base away. This chain connects TRBV29-1 to TRBJ2-1; 13 positions agree with TRBD2. The CDR3 consists of 11 residues. Germline V gene lookup returns CDR1 SQVTM and CDR2 ANQGSEA. Here the CDR3 reads CNATGTSGKFF. The CDR3 bases are TGCAACGCCACGGGGACTAGCGGGAAGTTCTTC.

As for this clonotype: A much more abundant neighbour one base away suggests this may be a read error. The V and J genes are TRBV5-1 and TRBJ2-3; no definite D call. Germline CDR1 and CDR2: SGHRS and YFSETQ. CDR3 length: 14 residues. The CDR3 DNA follows: TGCGCCATCAGCTTGGATGGCAATACTGATACGCAGTATTTT. It translates to CAISLDGNTDTQYF.

With regard to this clonotype: A read error is possible here, since a much larger clone lies one base away. The chain couples TRBV5-1 to TRBJ1-2; 10 bases map to TRBD1. Losses at the gene ends were 7 bases for V and 9 bases for J; bases not matched to a gene: 9. The CDR3 is made up of 13 amino acids. CDR1 SGHRS and CDR2 YFSETQ come from the germline V gene. The CDR3 sequence: CASGPGTGVSYTF. The DNA for the CDR3 is TGCGCCAGCGGCCCCGGGACAGGGGTAAGCTACACCTTC.

At least ten counts were recorded for this clonotype. The chain has TRBV6-5 and TRBJ1-6, with TRBD1 matching 8 bases. CDR3 length equals 15 residues. Germline CDR1 MNHEY, CDR2 SVGAGI. The J segment lost 7 bases and the V segment lost 5 bases, leaving 7 bases of the junction unmatched. DNA for the CDR3: TGTGCCAGCAGTCCCCGGACAGGGTTGAATTCACCCCTCCACTTT. Translating gives CASSPRTGLNSPLHF.